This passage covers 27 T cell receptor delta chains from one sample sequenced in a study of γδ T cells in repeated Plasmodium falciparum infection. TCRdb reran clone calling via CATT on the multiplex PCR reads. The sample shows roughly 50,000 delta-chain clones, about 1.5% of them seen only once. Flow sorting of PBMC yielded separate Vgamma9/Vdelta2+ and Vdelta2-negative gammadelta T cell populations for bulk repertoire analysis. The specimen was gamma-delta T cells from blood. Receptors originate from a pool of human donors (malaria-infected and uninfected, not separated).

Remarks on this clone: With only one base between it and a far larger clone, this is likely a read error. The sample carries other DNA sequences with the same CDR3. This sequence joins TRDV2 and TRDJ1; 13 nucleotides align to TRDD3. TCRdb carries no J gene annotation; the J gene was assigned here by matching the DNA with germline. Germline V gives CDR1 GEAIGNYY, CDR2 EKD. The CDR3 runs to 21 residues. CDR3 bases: TGTGCCTGTGACACCCTCGTACTGGGGGATACGAATTCGGACCACACCGACAAACTCATCTTT. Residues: CACDTLVLGDTNSDHTDKLIF.

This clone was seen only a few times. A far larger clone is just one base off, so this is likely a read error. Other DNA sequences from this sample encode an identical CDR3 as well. CDR3 coding DNA: TGTGCTCTCGGGGAACGACCTACCTCGCTAACTGGGGGATACGCTGCCGGGTACACCGATAAACTCATCTTT. Its protein product is CALGERPTSLTGGYAAGYTDKLIF. This chain links TRDV1 with TRDJ1; 13 bases agree with TRDD3. Since TCRdb gives no J gene, matching the DNA to germline was used here to assign it. Germline V gene lookup returns CDR1 TSWWSYY and CDR2 QGS. This CDR3 is 24 amino acids long.

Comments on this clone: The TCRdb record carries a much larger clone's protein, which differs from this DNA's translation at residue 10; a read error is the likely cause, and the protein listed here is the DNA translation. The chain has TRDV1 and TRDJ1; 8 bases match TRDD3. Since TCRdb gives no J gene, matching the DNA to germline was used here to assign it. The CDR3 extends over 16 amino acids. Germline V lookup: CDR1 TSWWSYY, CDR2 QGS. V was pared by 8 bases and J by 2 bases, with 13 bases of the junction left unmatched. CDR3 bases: TGTGCTCTTATACCTCCCCAGTACTGGGGGACCGATAAACTCATCTTT. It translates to CALIPPQYWGTDKLIF.

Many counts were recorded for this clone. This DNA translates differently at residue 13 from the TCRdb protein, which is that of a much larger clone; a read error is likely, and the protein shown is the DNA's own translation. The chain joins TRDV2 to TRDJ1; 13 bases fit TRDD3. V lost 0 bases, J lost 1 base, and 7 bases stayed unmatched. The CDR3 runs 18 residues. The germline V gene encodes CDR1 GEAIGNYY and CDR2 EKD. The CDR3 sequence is CACDTVELGDTFTDKLIF. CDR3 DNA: TGTGCCTGTGACACCGTTGAACTGGGGGATACGTTCACCGATAAACTCATCTTT.

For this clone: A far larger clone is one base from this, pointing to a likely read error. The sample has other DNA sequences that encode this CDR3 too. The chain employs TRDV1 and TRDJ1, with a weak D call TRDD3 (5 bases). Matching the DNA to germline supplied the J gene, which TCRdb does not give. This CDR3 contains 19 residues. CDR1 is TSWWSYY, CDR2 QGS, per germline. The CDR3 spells CALGVPSLRSNEYTDKLIF. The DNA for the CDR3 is TGCGCTCTTGGGGTCCCGAGTCTCCGATCAAATGAGTACACCGATAAACTCATCTTT.

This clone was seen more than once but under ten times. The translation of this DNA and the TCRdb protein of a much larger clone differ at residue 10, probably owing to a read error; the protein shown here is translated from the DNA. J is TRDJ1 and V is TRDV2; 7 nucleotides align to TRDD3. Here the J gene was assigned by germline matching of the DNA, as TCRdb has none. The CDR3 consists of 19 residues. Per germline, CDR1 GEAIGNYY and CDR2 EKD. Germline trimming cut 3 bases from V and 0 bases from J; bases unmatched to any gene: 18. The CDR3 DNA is TGTGCCTGTGACTCCCAGATTACTGGGGAATACCCTGACACCGATAAACTCATCTTT. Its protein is CACDSQITGEYPDTDKLIF.

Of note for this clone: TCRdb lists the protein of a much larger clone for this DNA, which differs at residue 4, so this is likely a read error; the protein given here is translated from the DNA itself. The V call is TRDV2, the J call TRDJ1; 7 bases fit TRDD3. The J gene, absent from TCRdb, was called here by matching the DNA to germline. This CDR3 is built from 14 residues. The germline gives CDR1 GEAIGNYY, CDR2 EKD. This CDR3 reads CACGTWGLPDKLIF. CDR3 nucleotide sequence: TGTGCCTGTGGCACCTGGGGGCTACCGGATAAACTCATCTTT.

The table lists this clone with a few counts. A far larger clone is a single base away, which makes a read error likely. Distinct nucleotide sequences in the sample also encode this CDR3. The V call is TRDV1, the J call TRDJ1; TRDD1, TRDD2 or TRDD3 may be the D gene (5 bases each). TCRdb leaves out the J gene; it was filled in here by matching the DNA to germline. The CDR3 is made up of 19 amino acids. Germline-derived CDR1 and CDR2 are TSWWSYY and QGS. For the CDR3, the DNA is TGTGCTCTCGGGGAAATCTTCCCCCGATTGGGGCTGGACACCGATAAACTCATCTTT. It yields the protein CALGEIFPRLGLDTDKLIF.

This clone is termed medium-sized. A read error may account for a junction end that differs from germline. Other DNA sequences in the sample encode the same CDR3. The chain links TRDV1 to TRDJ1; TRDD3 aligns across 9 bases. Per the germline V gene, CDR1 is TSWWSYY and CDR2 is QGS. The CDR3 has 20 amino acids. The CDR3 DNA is TGTGCTCTTGGGGAAGACTTGAAGGGCTGGGGGATCTATCCCACCGGTAAACTCATCTTT. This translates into CALGEDLKGWGIYPTGKLIF.

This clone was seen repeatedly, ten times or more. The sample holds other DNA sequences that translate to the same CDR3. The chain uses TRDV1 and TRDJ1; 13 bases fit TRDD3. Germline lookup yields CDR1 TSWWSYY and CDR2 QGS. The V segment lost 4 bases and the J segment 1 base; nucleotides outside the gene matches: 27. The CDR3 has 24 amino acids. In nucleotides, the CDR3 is TGTGCTCTTGGGGGAGCCCTGTATCGGGCACTGGGGGATACGCGCAATGGACCCACCGATAAACTCATCTTT. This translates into CALGGALYRALGDTRNGPTDKLIF.

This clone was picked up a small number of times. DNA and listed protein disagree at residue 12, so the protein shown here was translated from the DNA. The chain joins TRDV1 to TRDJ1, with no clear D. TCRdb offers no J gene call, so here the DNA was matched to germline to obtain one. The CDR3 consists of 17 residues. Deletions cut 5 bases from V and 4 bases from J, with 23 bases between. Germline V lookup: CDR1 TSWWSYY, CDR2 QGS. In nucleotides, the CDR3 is TGTGCTCTTGGGATCCGGAGTACGGGGTTCGCGGGCGATAAACTCATCTTT. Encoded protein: CALGIRSTGFAGDKLIF.

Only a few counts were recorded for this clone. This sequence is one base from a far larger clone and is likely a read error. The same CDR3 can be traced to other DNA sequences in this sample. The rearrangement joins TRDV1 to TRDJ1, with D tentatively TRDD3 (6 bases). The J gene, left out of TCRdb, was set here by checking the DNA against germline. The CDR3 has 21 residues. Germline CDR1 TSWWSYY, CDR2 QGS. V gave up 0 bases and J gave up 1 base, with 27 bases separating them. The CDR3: CALGELRHYFGYLRPTDKLIF. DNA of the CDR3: TGTGCTCTTGGGGAACTAAGGCACTACTTCGGATACCTAAGGCCCACCGATAAACTCATCTTT.

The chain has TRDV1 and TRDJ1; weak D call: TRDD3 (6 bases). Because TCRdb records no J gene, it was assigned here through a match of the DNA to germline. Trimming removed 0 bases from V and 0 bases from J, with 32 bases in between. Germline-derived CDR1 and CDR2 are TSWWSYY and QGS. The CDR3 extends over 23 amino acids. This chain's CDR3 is CALGELHPYTEPYVGAHTDKLIF. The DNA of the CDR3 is TGTGCTCTTGGGGAACTTCACCCTTACACTGAGCCTTACGTGGGGGCACACACCGATAAACTCATCTTT.

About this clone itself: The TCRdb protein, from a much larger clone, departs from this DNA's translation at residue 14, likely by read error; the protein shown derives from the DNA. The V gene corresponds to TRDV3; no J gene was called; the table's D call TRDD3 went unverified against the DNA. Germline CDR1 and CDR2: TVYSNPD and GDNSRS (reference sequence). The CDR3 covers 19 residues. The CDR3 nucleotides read TGTGCCTTCTACCTGGCCTTCCCTCCATCTTTTGGGGGAGACGCAAGCGGCATCTTT. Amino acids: CAFYLAFPPSFGGDASGIF.

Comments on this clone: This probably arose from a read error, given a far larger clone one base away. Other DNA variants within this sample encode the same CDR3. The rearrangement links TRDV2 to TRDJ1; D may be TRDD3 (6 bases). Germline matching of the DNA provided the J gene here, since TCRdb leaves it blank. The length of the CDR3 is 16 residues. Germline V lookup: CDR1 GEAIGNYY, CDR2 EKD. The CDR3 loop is CACDTVGGRYTDKLIF. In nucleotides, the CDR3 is TGTGCTTGTGACACCGTTGGGGGCCGCTACACCGATAAACTCATCTTT.

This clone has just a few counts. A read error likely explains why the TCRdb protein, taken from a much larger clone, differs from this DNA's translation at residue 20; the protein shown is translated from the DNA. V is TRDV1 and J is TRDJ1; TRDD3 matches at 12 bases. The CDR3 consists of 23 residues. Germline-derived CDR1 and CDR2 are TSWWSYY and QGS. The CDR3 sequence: CALGRRVVTRKLGDTPSTDELIF. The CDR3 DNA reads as TGTGCTCTTGGGAGAAGGGTAGTTACCCGAAAACTGGGGGATACTCCCAGTACCGATGAACTCATCTTT.

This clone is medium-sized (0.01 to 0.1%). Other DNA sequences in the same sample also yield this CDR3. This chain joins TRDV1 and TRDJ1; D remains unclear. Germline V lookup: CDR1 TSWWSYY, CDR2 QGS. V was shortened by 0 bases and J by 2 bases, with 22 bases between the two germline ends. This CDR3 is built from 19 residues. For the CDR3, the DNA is TGTGCTCTTGGGGAACTAGAGTCGTCCCGGTCCTTTATTACCGATAAACTCATCTTT. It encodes CALGELESSRSFITDKLIF.

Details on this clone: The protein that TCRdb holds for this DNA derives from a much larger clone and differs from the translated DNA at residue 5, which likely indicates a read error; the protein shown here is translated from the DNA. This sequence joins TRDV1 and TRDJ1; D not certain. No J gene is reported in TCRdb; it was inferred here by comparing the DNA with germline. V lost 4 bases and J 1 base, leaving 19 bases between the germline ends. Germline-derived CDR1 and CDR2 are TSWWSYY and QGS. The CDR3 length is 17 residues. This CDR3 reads CALGGRTLGFPTDKLIF. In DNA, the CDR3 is TGTGCTCTTGGGGGACGTACGTTAGGGTTCCCCACCGATAAACTCATCTTT.

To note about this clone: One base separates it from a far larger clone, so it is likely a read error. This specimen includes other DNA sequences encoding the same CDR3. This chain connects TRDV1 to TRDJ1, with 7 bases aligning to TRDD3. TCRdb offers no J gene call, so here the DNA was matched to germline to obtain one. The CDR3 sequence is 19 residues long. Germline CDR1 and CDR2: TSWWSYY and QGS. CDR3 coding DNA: TGTGCTCTTGGGGAATCTACGCAGTACTGGGGAGTGTACACCGACAAACTCATCTTT. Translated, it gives CALGESTQYWGVYTDKLIF.

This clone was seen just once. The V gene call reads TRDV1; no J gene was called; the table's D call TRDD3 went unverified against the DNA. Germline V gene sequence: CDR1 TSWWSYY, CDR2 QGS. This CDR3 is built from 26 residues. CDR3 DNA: TGTGCTCTTGGGGGAAGAGAGCTTCCTATGAAGATGGAGGATTCTCCTTCCTTAGAATTGAAAGAAAAACTCTTCTTC. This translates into CALGGRELPMKMEDSPSLELKEKLFF.

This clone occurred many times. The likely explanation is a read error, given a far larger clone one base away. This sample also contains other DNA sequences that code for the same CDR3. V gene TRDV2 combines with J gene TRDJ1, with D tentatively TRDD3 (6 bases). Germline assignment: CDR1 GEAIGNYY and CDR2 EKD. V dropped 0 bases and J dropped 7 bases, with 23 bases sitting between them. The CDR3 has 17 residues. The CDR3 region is CACDTRVDTGCECKLIF. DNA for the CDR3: TGTGCCTGTGACACCCGCGTTGATACTGGGTGCGAGTGTAAACTCATCTTT.

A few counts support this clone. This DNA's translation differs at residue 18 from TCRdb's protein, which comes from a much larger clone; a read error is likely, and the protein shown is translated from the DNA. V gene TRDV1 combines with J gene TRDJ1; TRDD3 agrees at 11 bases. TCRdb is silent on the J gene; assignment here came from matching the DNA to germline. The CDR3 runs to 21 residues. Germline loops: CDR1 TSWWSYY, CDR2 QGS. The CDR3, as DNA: TGTGCTCTCCGCCGTCTAATCTGGGGGATACAGGGAGGCCAGTACACCGATGAACTCATCTTT. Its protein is CALRRLIWGIQGGQYTDELIF.

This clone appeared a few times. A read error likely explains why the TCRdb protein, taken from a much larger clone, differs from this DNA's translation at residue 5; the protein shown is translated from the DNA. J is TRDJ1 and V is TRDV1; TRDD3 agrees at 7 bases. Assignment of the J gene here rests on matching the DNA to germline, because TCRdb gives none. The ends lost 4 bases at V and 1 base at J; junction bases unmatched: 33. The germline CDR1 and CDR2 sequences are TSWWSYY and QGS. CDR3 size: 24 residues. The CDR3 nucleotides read TGTGCTCTTGGGGGACTCGAGTTTTACCTGTTCAGAGGTGGGATACACCACATCACCGATAAACTCATCTTT. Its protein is CALGGLEFYLFRGGIHHITDKLIF.

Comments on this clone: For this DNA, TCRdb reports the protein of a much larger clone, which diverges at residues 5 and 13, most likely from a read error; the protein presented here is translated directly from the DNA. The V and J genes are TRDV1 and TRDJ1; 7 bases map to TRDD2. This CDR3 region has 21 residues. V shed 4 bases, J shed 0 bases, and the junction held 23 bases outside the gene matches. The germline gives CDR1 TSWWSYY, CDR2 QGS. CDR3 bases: TGTGCTCTTGGGGGACTCCTTCCTGCACTCTGGAGCTGCGATCACACCGATAAACTCATCTTT. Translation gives CALGGLLPALWSCDHTDKLIF.

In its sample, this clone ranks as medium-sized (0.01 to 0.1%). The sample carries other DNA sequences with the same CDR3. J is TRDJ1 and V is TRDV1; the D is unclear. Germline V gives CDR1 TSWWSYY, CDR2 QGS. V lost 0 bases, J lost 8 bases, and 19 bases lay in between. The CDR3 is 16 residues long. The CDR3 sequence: CALGELRVREEDKLIF. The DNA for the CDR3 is TGTGCTCTTGGGGAACTACGGGTCAGGGAAGAGGACAAACTCATCTTT.

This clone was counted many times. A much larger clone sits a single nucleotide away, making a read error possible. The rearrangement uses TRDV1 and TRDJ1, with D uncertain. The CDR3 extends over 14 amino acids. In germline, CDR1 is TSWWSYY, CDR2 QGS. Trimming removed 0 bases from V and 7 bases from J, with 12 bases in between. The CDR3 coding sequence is TGTGCTCTTGGGGAACTTCCGATAACGGGTAAACTCATCTTT. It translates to CALGELPITGKLIF.

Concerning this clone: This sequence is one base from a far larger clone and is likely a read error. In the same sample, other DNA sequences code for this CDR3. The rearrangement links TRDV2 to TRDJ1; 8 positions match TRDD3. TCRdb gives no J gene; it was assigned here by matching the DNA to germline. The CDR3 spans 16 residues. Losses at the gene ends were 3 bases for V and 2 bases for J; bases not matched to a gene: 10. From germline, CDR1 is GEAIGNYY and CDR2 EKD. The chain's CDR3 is CACDFLMGDLTDKLIF. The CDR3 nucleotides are TGTGCCTGTGACTTTCTAATGGGGGATCTAACCGATAAACTCATCTTT.